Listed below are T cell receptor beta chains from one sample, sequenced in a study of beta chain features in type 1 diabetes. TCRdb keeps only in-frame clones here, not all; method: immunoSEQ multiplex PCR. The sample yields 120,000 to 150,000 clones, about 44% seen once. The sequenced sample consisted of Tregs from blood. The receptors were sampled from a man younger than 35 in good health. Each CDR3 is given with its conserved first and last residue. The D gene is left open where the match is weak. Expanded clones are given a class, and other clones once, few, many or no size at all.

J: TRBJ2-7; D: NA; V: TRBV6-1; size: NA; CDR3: CASSDPGGAGEQYF; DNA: TGTGCCAGCAGTGACCCGGGGGGCGCGGGCGAGCAGTACTTC
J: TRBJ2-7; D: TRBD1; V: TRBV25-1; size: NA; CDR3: CASSAGGSYEQYF; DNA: TGTGCCAGCAGTGCAGGGGGCTCCTACGAGCAGTACTTC
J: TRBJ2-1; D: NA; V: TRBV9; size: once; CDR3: CASSVGLFNEQFF; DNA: TGTGCCAGCAGCGTAGGTCTCTTCAATGAGCAGTTCTTC
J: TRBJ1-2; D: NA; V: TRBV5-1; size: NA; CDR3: CASSGTGTGYTF; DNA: TGCGCCAGCAGCGGCACAGGGACTGGCTACACCTTC
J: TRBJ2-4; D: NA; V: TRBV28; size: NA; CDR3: CASRGAVVRAKNIQYF; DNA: TGTGCCAGCAGGGGGGCAGTGGTACGGGCCAAAAACATTCAGTACTTC
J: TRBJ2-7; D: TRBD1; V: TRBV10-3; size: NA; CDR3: CAIGQGAYEQYF; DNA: TGTGCCATCGGACAGGGGGCCTACGAGCAGTACTTC
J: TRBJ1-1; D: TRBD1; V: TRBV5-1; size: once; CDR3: CASSLRQGRSVEAFF; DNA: TGCGCCAGCAGCTTACGACAGGGAAGGTCGGTTGAAGCTTTCTTT
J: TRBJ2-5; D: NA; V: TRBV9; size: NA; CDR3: CASSVAGLFQETQYF; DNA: TGTGCCAGCAGCGTAGCTGGGCTATTCCAAGAGACCCAGTACTTC
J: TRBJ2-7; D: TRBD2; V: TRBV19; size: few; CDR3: CASSSVGLGSSYEQYF; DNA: TGTGCCAGTAGTTCCGTAGGACTAGGTAGCTCCTACGAGCAGTACTTC
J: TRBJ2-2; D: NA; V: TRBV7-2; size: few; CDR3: CASSPPGKGRTGELFF; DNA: TGTGCCAGCAGCCCCCCCGGGAAAGGGAGGACCGGGGAGCTGTTTTTT
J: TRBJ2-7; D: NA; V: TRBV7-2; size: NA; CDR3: CASSRRAGHYEQYF; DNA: TGTGCCAGCAGCCGACGTGCAGGGCACTACGAGCAGTACTTC
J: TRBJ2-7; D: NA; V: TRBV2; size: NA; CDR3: CASSDDSYEQYF; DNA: TGTGCCAGCAGCGACGACAGCTACGAGCAGTACTTC
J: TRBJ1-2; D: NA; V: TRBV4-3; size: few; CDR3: CASSQDWGANYGYTF; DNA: TGCGCCAGCAGCCAAGATTGGGGAGCTAACTATGGCTACACCTTC
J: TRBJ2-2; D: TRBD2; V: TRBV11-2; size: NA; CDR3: CASSQNWGGNTGELFF; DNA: TGTGCCAGCAGCCAGAATTGGGGGGGTAACACCGGGGAGCTGTTTTTT
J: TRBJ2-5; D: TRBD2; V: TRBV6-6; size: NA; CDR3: CASSRSGGARETQYF; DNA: TGTGCCAGCAGTCGTAGCGGGGGGGCCCGGGAGACCCAGTACTTC
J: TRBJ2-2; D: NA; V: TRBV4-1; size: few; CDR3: CASSQDSLFNTGELFF; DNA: TGCGCCAGCAGCCAAGACTCACTCTTTAACACCGGGGAGCTGTTTTTT
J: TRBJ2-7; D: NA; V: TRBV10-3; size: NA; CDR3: CATHGQNSYEQYF; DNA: TGTGCCACCCACGGACAGAACTCCTACGAGCAGTACTTC
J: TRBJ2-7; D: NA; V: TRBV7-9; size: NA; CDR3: CASSLYYEQYF; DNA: TGTGCCAGCAGCTTGTACTACGAGCAGTACTTC
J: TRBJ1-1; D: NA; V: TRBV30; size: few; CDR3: CAWSAYGMNTEAFF; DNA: TGTGCCTGGAGTGCATACGGGATGAACACTGAAGCTTTCTTT
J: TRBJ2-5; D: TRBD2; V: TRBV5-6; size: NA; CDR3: CASSSAGGGTQYF; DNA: TGTGCCAGCAGCTCAGCGGGGGGTGGGACTCAGTACTTC
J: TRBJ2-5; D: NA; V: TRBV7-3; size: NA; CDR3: CASSLGGGAGKTQYF; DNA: TGTGCCAGCAGCTTAGGTGGGGGGGCCGGAAAGACCCAGTACTTC
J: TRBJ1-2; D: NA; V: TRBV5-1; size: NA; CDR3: CASSLDSLTYGYTF; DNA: TGCGCCAGCAGCTTGGACAGCCTGACATATGGCTACACCTTC
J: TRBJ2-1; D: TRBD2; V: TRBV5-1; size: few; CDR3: CASSLESGGRFHEQFF; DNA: TGCGCCAGCAGCTTGGAATCTGGCGGGAGGTTCCATGAGCAGTTCTTC
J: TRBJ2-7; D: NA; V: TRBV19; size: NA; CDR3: CASSIGLSYEQYF; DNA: TGTGCCAGTAGTATTGGACTATCCTACGAGCAGTACTTC
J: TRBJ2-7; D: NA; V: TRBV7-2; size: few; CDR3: CASSLQGYYEQYF; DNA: TGTGCCAGCAGCTTACAGGGTTACTACGAGCAGTACTTC
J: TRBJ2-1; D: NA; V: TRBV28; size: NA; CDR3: CASSLSGLEQFF; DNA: TGTGCCAGCAGTTTATCAGGGCTTGAGCAGTTCTTC
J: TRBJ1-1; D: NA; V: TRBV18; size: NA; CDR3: CASSGAGDTEAFF; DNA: TGTGCCAGCTCGGGTGCGGGAGATACTGAAGCTTTCTTT
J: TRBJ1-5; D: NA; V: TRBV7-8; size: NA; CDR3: CASSPAYRNQPQHF; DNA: TGTGCCAGCAGCCCAGCGTACAGGAATCAGCCCCAGCATTTT
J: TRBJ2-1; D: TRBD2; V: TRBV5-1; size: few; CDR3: CASSPGLAVNEQFF; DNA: TGCGCCAGCAGTCCGGGACTAGCGGTCAATGAGCAGTTCTTC
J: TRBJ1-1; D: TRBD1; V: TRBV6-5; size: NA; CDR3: CASSRDRVFTEAFF; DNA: TGTGCCAGCAGTAGAGACAGGGTATTCACTGAAGCTTTCTTT
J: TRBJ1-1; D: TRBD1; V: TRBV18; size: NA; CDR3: CASSAQKRTGGRAEAFF; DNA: TGTGCCAGCTCAGCCCAAAAAAGGACAGGGGGACGGGCTGAAGCTTTCTTT
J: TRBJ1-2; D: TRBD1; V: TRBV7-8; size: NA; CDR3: CASVLAGQGASYGYTF; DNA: TGTGCCAGCGTTCTAGCGGGGCAGGGGGCCTCGTATGGCTACACCTTC
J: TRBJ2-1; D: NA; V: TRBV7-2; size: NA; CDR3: CASSLTRGSEEFF; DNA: TGTGCCAGCAGCCTGACCCGGGGGTCAGAGGAGTTCTTC
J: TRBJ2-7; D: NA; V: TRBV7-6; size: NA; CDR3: CASSASYEQYF; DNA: TGTGCCAGCAGCGCGTCCTACGAGCAGTACTTC
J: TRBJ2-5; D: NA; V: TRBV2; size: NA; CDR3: CASSDRAQETQYF; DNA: TGTGCCAGCAGTGACAGGGCCCAAGAGACCCAGTACTTC
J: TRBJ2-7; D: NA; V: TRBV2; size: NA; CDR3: CASGRQSYEQYF; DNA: TGTGCCAGCGGACGACAGTCCTACGAGCAGTACTTC
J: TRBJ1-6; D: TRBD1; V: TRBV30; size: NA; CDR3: CAWSTGQIDSPLHF; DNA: TGTGCCTGGAGTACGGGACAGATTGATTCACCCCTCCACTTT
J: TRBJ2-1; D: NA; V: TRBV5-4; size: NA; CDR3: CASSLGRRPSYNEQFF; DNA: TGTGCCAGCAGCTTGGGGCGCAGGCCCTCCTACAATGAGCAGTTCTTC
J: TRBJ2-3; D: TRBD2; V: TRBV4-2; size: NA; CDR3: CASSLSGRGGRDTQYF; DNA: TGTGCCAGCAGCTTAAGCGGGCGGGGGGGCCGCGATACGCAGTATTTT
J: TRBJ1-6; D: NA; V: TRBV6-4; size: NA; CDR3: CASSDDEDSPLHF; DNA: TGTGCCAGCAGTGACGACGAGGATTCACCCCTCCACTTT
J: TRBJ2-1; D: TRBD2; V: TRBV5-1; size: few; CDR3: CASSPVLTSGMGNEQFF; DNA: TGCGCCAGCAGCCCGGTCCTGACTAGCGGGATGGGCAATGAGCAGTTCTTC
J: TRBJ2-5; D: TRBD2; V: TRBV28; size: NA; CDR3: CASSRRLAGGTQYF; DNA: TGTGCCAGCAGTCGCCGACTAGCGGGAGGGACCCAGTACTTC
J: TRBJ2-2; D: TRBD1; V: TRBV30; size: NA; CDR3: CAWSDGGQGYTGELFF; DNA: TGTGCCTGGAGTGATGGGGGACAGGGGTACACCGGGGAGCTGTTTTTT
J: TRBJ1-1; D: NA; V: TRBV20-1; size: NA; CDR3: CSAQNSYEAFF; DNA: TGCAGTGCGCAAAACAGTTATGAAGCTTTCTTT
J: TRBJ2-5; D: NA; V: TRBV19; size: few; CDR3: CASSIFGGEQETQYF; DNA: TGTGCCAGTAGTATCTTCGGGGGAGAACAAGAGACCCAGTACTTC
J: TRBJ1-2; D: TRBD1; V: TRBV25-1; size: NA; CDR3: CASSVSGQGVYGYTF; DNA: TGTGCCAGCAGTGTCTCGGGACAGGGGGTCTATGGCTACACCTTC
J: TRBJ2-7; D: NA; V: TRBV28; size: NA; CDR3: CASSLELNAYEQYF; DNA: TGTGCCAGCAGTTTGGAGCTCAACGCCTACGAGCAGTACTTC
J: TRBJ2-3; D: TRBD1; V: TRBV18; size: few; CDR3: CASSPGQGSTDTQYF; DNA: TGTGCCAGCTCACCCGGACAGGGCTCCACAGATACGCAGTATTTT
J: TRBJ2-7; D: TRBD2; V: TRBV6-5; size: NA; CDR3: CASSYSTSGTYEQYF; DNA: TGTGCCAGCAGTTACTCGACTAGCGGGACCTACGAGCAGTACTTC
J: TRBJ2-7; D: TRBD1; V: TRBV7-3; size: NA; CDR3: CASSSRQGHEQYF; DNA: TGTGCCAGCAGCTCACGACAGGGTCACGAGCAGTACTTC
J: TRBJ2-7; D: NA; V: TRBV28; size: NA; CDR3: CASTTGYEQYF; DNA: TGTGCCAGTACGACTGGGTACGAGCAGTACTTC
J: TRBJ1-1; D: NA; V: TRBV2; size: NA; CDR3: CATRDTVNTEAFF; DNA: TGTGCCACAAGGGACACCGTGAACACTGAAGCTTTCTTT
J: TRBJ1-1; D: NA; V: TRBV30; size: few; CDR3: CAWGITGLNTEAFF; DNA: TGTGCCTGGGGCATTACAGGTTTGAACACTGAAGCTTTCTTT
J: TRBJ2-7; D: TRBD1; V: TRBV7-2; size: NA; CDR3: CASSRRPGQGSYEQYF; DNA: TGTGCCAGCAGTCGAAGACCGGGACAGGGGTCCTACGAGCAGTACTTC
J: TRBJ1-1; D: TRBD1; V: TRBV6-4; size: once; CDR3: CASRGDSREAFF; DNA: TGTGCCAGCAGGGGGGACAGCCGAGAAGCTTTCTTT
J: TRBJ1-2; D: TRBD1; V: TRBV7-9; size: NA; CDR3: CASSRDRGRGGYTF; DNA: TGTGCCAGCAGCCGGGACAGGGGCCGTGGCGGCTACACCTTC
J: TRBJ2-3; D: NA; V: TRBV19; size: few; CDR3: CASRLASRADTQYF; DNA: TGTGCCAGTAGGTTGGCCTCGAGGGCAGATACGCAGTATTTT
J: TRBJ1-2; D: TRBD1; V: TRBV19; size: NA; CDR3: CASSRQGRNYGYTF; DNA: TGTGCCAGTAGTAGACAGGGTAGAAACTATGGCTACACCTTC